Following are 14 T cell receptor beta chains from one sample sequenced in a study of blood T cells in healthy people across ages. For the second PCR, which ran for about 7 to 11 cycles, a sample-barcoded 5' primer and a J-beta primer mix were used. One entry per CDR3 protein results from TCRdb running MiXCR on the 5' RACE reads. The data show about 800,000 distinct CDR3 sequences, approximately 25% seen once. The same specimen was also included in a second study, on T cells of mothers and their children.

The sample taken for sequencing was blood. The origin of the receptors is a boy younger than 18 in good health.

This clonotype showed up just a few times. The CDR3 does not close with the conserved phenylalanine or tryptophan, likely indicating a read error. The chain employs TRBV6-2 or TRBV6-3 and TRBJ2-5, with no clear D. The closer fit of TRBJ2-1 to the DNA end suggests the J call may be wrong. This CDR3 is 14 amino acids long. The germline V gene has CDR1 MNHEY and CDR2 SVGEGT. The CDR3 DNA follows: TGTGCCAGCAGTTATTCCGAGCCTAACGCTGAGCAGTTCCTC. Translating it yields CASSYSEPNAEQFL.

The chain is built from TRBV20-1 and TRBJ2-5; 12 bases fit TRBD2. The last part of the DNA fits TRBJ2-7 better; the J call may be wrong. The CDR3 loop spans 14 amino acids. The germline CDR1 and CDR2 sequences are DFQATT and SNEGSKA (reference sequence). CDR3 sequence: CSALTSGRIYEQYF. The DNA of the CDR3 is TGCAGTGCCCTTACTAGCGGGAGGATTTACGAGCAGTACTTC.

The chain combines TRBV5-1 with TRBJ1-1; tentative D call: TRBD1 (6 bases). This CDR3 has 13 residues. V lost 4 bases and J lost 4, with 11 bases in between. The germline gives CDR1 SGHRS, CDR2 YFSETQ. CDR3: CASSLLGATEAFF. The CDR3 nucleotides are TGCGCCAGCAGCCTCTTGGGGGCCACTGAAGCTTTCTTT.

This clonotype was observed a few times. The genes are TRBV19 and TRBJ2-1; D call uncertain. V was clipped by 4 bases and J by 3 bases, with 10 bases between them. CDR3 size: 14 residues. CDR1 and CDR2 from the germline V gene are LNHDA and SQIVND (reference sequence). The CDR3 region is CASSKRADYNEQFF. The CDR3 bases are TGTGCCAGTAGTAAACGGGCCGACTACAATGAGCAGTTCTTC. The whole variable domain, remainder taken from reference TRBV19 and TRBJ2-1, is DGGITQSPKYLFRKEGQNVTLSCEQNLNHDAMYWYRQDPGQGLRLIYYSQIVNDFQKGDIAEGYSVSREKKESFPLTVTSAQKNPTAFYLCASSKRADYNEQFFGPGTRLTVL.

The chain employs TRBV28 and TRBJ2-7, with 7 bases lining up with TRBD1. V lost 7 bases and J lost 2; bases outside the gene matches: 17. Per germline, CDR1 MDHEN and CDR2 SYDVKM. The CDR3 is 17 amino acids. The CDR3 DNA is TGTGCCAGCACCCTATGGGGGCGACAGGGCAAAACCTACGAGCAGTACTTC. This codes for CASTLWGRQGKTYEQYF.

This sequence joins TRBV4-1 and TRBJ2-7; D remains ambiguous. The CDR3 is 12 amino acids. Germline assignment: CDR1 MGHRA and CDR2 YSYEKL. V shed 2 bases and J shed 6 bases, with 8 bases lying between them. CDR3 in DNA: TGCGCCAGCAGCCAAAACTCAGCCGAGCAGTACTTC. Amino acids: CASSQNSAEQYF.

The chain links TRBV5-1 to TRBJ1-2, with TRBD1 matching 7 bases. J lost 2 bases, V lost 2 bases, and 3 bases had no gene match. In germline, CDR1 is SGHRS, CDR2 YFSETQ. This CDR3 is built from 14 residues. CDR3 DNA sequence: TGCGCCAGCAGCTTTCAGGGGGGAAACTATGGCTACACCTTC. Amino acid sequence: CASSFQGGNYGYTF.

V and J are TRBV4-3 and TRBJ1-6; tentatively, D is TRBD1 (5 bases). The CDR3 runs to 19 residues. V was pared by 1 base and J by 0 bases, with 16 bases between. CDR1 is LGHNA, CDR2 YSLEER, per germline. The DNA for the CDR3 is TGCGCCAGCAGCCAAGCCCAGCAGGGCCCGAGCTCCTATAATTCACCCCTCCACTTT. It specifies CASSQAQQGPSSYNSPLHF.

This clonotype was recorded a few times. The gene calls are TRBV18 and TRBJ2-7; the D gene could be TRBD1 or TRBD2 (6 bases each). The length of the CDR3 is 16 residues. Germline CDR1 is KGHSH and CDR2 is LQKENI. The ends were cut back, 3 bases at V and 6 bases at J, with 21 bases in the middle. The CDR3 spells CASSPSGSGGSLEQYF. The DNA for the CDR3 is TGTGCCAGCTCACCTTCTGGGTCCGGGGGCTCCCTCGAGCAGTACTTC.

This clonotype was seen more than once but under ten times. The chain employs TRBV2 and TRBJ2-3; 13 nucleotides line up with TRBD2. With V trimmed by 6 bases and J by 7 bases, 7 bases remained unmatched. The germline gives CDR1 SNHLY, CDR2 FYNNEI. The CDR3 sequence is 15 residues long. The CDR3 coding sequence is TGTGCCAGCAGGGAGACTAGCGGGGGGATGAATACGCAGTATTTT. Translation gives CASRETSGGMNTQYF.

The V gene is TRBV9, the J gene TRBJ1-4; D gene unclear. The CDR3 contains 16 residues. From germline, CDR1 is SGDLS and CDR2 YYNGEE. The V gene lost 5 bases and the J gene lost 8 bases, with 22 bases spanning the gap. CDR3 bases: TGTGCCAGCAGTATCAGTACCGGCACAACACCCGAAAAACTGTTTTTT. This translates into CASSISTGTTPEKLFF.

This sequence joins TRBV12-3 or TRBV12-4 and TRBJ2-1; D could derive from TRBD1 or TRBD2 (5 bases each). The CDR3 is made up of 13 amino acids. V gave up 6 bases and J gave up 5 bases, with 11 bases separating them. Here the CDR3 DNA reads TGTGCCAGCAGCTGGGGGAGTAACAATGAGCAGTTCTTC. It encodes CASSWGSNNEQFF.

The J gene is TRBJ2-5, the V gene TRBV7-9; a possible D gene is TRBD1 (6 bases). CDR1 is SEHNR and CDR2 is FQNEAQ in the germline V gene (reference sequence). This CDR3 has 15 amino acids. V gave up 1 base and J gave up 4 bases, with 13 bases separating them. CDR3 sequence: CASSLEGQLSETQYF. The CDR3, as DNA: TGTGCCAGCAGCTTAGAGGGACAACTCTCAGAGACCCAGTACTTC. Drawing the rest from reference TRBV7-9 and TRBJ2-5, the complete variable domain is DTGVSQNPRHKITKRGQNVTFRCDPISEHNRLYWYRQTLGQGPEFLTYFQNEAQLEKSRLLSDRFSAERPKGSFSTLEIQRTEQGDSAMYLCASSLEGQLSETQYFGPGTRLLVL.

The V call is TRBV4-2, the J call TRBJ1-1, with D tentatively TRBD1 (6 bases). CDR1 and CDR2 from the germline V gene are LGHNA and YNFKEQ. The length of the CDR3 is 15 residues. V gave up 1 base and J gave up 3 bases, with 12 bases separating them. The DNA for the CDR3 is TGTGCCAGCAGCCAAGGAAACAGGGTAGACACTGAAGCTTTCTTT. This gives the protein CASSQGNRVDTEAFF.